This T cell receptor (beta chain) was recovered during a study of shared clonotypes between healthy human individuals. Study-wide points: Memory subsets generally showed lower estimated richness than naive subsets. The study sampled only blood, and tissue repertoires likely differ.

The authors split each subset's genomic DNA evenly across several immunoSEQ plates. Sequencing was performed with immunoSEQ multiplex PCR; in TCRdb, only in-frame clones are kept and a portion is missing. Altogether roughly 640,000 clones are present, about 96% being singletons, with the ten largest covering around 0.058%. On this clone itself: Antigen: not known. Other DNA sequences from this sample encode an identical CDR3 as well.

The CDR3 is made up of 13 amino acids. V lost 5 bases and J 1 base, leaving 8 bases between the germline ends. Germline V CDR1 and CDR2: SEHNR, FQNEAQ (reference sequence). The receptor comes from a young woman in good health. The source material was naive CD4+ T cells sorted from blood. The subset: CD45RA+ positively selected. J is TRBJ1-1 and V is TRBV7-9; D may be TRBD1 (5 bases). The CDR3 DNA reads as TGTGCCAGCAGCCCAACAGGGAACACTGAAGCTTTCTTT. Protein: CASSPTGNTEAFF. Together with reference TRBV7-9 and TRBJ1-1, the CDR3 gives the full variable domain: DTGVSQNPRHKITKRGQNVTFRCDPISEHNRLYWYRQTLGQGPEFLTYFQNEAQLEKSRLLSDRFSAERPKGSFSTLEIQRTEQGDSAMYLCASSPTGNTEAFFGQGTRLTVV.